Below, 28 T cell receptor beta chains from the same sample are listed, as sequenced in a study of CD8 T cells in ankylosing spondylitis (dated by TCRdb to about 2017). To prepare the library, 5' RACE was applied. Instrument used: Illumina HiSeq 2500. In-frame beta chains were kept once TCRdb had trimmed the public reads at Q25 with fastp and called clones with MiXCR. Entries that share a CDR3 protein sequence are merged under the most common genes and DNA. This sample comprises about 280,000 distinct CDR3 sequences, approximately 20% of them detected only once. The ten largest account for 7.5% to 9% of the sample. Sequenced sample: blood, either unsorted or a sorted T cell fraction (not recorded which). These receptors came from a male donor with ankylosing spondylitis or in good health (not recorded which).

This clonotype was seen a handful of times. The rearrangement uses TRBV5-1 and TRBJ1-2; D call uncertain. The CDR3 runs to 14 residues. Germline V gene data show CDR1 as SGHRS and CDR2 as YFSETQ. The V end was cut by 0 bases, the J end by 4 bases, with 10 bases between. The CDR3 loop reads CASSLVGTSYGYTF. CDR3 in DNA: TGCGCCAGCAGCTTGGTTGGTACCTCCTATGGCTACACCTTC.

This clonotype came up a few times. The V gene is TRBV27, the J gene TRBJ2-1, with D possibly being TRBD1 or TRBD2 (5 bases each). Germline V lookup: CDR1 MNHEY, CDR2 SMNVEV (reference sequence). This CDR3 contains 14 residues. Trimming cost V 8 bases and J 3 bases, with 14 bases left between them. CDR3 DNA: TGTGCCAGCGTGGGCGAGGGGAGCTACAATGAGCAGTTCTTC. Encoded protein: CASVGEGSYNEQFF.

The chain recombines TRBV5-3 with TRBJ2-5; TRBD1 might be the D (6 bases). TRBV5-3 is given ORF status, its function remaining uncertain. The CDR3 loop spans 13 amino acids. Trimming stripped 5 bases from V and 0 bases from J, with 8 bases between. CDR3 sequence (DNA): TGTGCCAGAAGGGGGGCAGACCAAGAGACCCAGTACTTC. It yields the protein CARRGADQETQYF.

This chain joins TRBV19 and TRBJ1-5; the D gene is possibly TRBD1 (6 bases). The V end was cut by 8 bases, the J end by 0 bases, with 14 bases between. The CDR3 is made up of 15 amino acids. Germline V CDR1 and CDR2: LNHDA, SQIVND (reference sequence). The CDR3 is CASGPTGISNQPQHF. CDR3 DNA: TGTGCCAGTGGACCTACAGGGATTAGCAATCAGCCCCAGCATTTT.

The chain employs TRBV7-2 and TRBJ2-5; D perhaps matches TRBD2 (6 bases). Trimming removed 8 bases at V and 1 base at J, with 17 bases between. The CDR3 runs to 15 residues. CDR1 and CDR2 (germline): SGHTA, FQGNSA. Written as DNA, the CDR3 is TGTGCCAGCGGGCGATTTGCGGGACGCCAAGAGACCCAGTACTTC. It is translated as CASGRFAGRQETQYF.

There are a few counts of this clonotype. This chain uses TRBV5-1 with TRBJ1-5; D possibly corresponds to TRBD1 (6 bases). Germline CDR1 is SGHRS and CDR2 is YFSETQ. V gave up 4 bases and J gave up 0 bases, with 17 bases separating them. The CDR3 is 17 amino acids. The CDR3 DNA sequence: TGCGCCAGCAGCCTACGACCGGGACACGATAGCAATCAGCCCCAGCATTTT. It encodes CASSLRPGHDSNQPQHF.

The rearrangement links TRBV12-3 or TRBV12-4 to TRBJ1-6, with 7 bases lining up with TRBD1. The CDR3 length is 14 residues. Trimming cost V 6 bases and J 7 bases; bases outside gene matches: 6. CDR3 residues: CASRPQGRNSPLHF. As DNA, the CDR3 is TGTGCCAGCAGGCCACAGGGGAGAAATTCACCCCTCCACTTT.

This clonotype was observed a few times. The V gene is TRBV5-4, the J gene TRBJ2-1, with a tentative D call TRBD1 (5 bases). V was shortened by 4 bases and J by 6 bases, with 17 bases between the two germline ends. Germline V gene sequence: CDR1 SGHNT, CDR2 YYREEE (reference sequence). The CDR3 loop spans 15 amino acids. The CDR3 spells CASSPDTDLLNEQFF. The CDR3 nucleotides are TGTGCCAGCAGCCCGGACACGGATCTCCTCAATGAGCAGTTCTTC.

The chain is built from TRBV5-1 and TRBJ1-5; D remains unclear. With 0 bases removed from V and 6 bases from J, the gap between germline ends came to 16 bases. The germline V gene has CDR1 SGHRS and CDR2 YFSETQ. The CDR3 is 16 amino acids. CDR3 DNA sequence: TGCGCCAGCAGCTTGGGTCAGCCGGGGATGAGTCAGCCCCAGCATTTT. This sequence encodes CASSLGQPGMSQPQHF.

The CDR3 sequence: CASSGGTGSHFKTQYF. In DNA form, the CDR3 reads TGTGCCAGCAGCGGGGGGACAGGCTCCCACTTTAAGACCCAGTACTTC. The V call is TRBV12-3 or TRBV12-4, the J call TRBJ2-5; D might be TRBD1 (8 bases). This CDR3 spans 16 amino acids. Trimming pared 6 bases from V and 6 bases from J, leaving 23 bases between.

This clonotype was counted only a few times. V and J are TRBV7-9 and TRBJ2-3; D is possibly TRBD2 (5 bases). The germline V gene encodes CDR1 SEHNR and CDR2 FQNEAQ (reference sequence). The CDR3 runs 16 residues. V was pared by 5 bases and J by 2 bases, with 17 bases between. CDR3: CASSPPAAVNTDTQYF. CDR3 sequence (DNA): TGTGCCAGCAGCCCACCAGCAGCGGTCAACACAGATACGCAGTATTTT.

This chain connects TRBV4-1 to TRBJ2-1, with a possible D match to TRBD2 (6 bases). V lost 1 base and J lost 9, with 16 bases in between. Germline V lookup: CDR1 MGHRA, CDR2 YSYEKL. The CDR3 has 15 amino acids. CDR3 loop: CASSQVVGRTGEQFF. The CDR3 DNA reads as TGCGCCAGCAGCCAAGTGGTCGGGAGAACGGGTGAGCAGTTCTTC.

This clonotype came up a few times. The chain couples TRBV20-1 to TRBJ2-3, with 8 bases fitting TRBD2. The CDR3 is made up of 14 amino acids. Germline trimming cut 6 bases from V and 4 bases from J; bases unmatched to any gene: 9. CDR1 DFQATT and CDR2 SNEGSKA come from the germline V gene (reference sequence). In nucleotides, the CDR3 is TGCAGTGCGACGCGGGACGGGGGGGCAGATACGCAGTATTTT. Its protein is CSATRDGGADTQYF.

The chain recombines TRBV12-3 or TRBV12-4 with TRBJ2-1, with 14 bases lining up with TRBD2. The length of the CDR3 is 18 residues. V lost 7 bases and J lost 8; bases outside the gene matches: 16. CDR3 coding DNA: TGTGCCAGCACGGCCCCGGGACTAGCGGGAGTTGGTGACGATGAGCAGTTCTTC. Translating it yields CASTAPGLAGVGDDEQFF.

This clonotype was picked up a small number of times. This chain joins TRBV5-5 and TRBJ1-1, with D uncertain. The germline gives CDR1 SGHKS, CDR2 YYEKEE (reference sequence). This CDR3 is built from 15 residues. V was clipped by 0 bases and J by 3 bases, with 12 bases between them. DNA for the CDR3: TGTGCCAGCAGCTTGGTAACAGTTATATACACTGAAGCTTTCTTT. Encoded protein: CASSLVTVIYTEAFF.

V and J are TRBV6-1 and TRBJ1-5, with D possibly matching TRBD1 (6 bases). Germline CDR1 MNHNS, CDR2 SASEGT. Trimming took 6 bases from V and 3 from J, leaving 15 bases between them. The CDR3 has 15 residues. CDR3 in DNA: TGTGCCAGCAGAAGCACAGGGAGCCTCAATCAGCCCCAGCATTTT. Translated, it gives CASRSTGSLNQPQHF.

The V gene is TRBV2, the J gene TRBJ1-6; the D gene is possibly TRBD1 (5 bases). From germline, CDR1 is SNHLY and CDR2 FYNNEI. V was shortened by 7 bases and J by 10 bases, with 17 bases between the two germline ends. The CDR3 sequence is 14 residues long. CDR3 region: CASTNPGPGSPLHF. The CDR3 DNA reads as TGTGCCAGCACCAATCCGGGGCCTGGATCACCCCTCCACTTT. Full variable domain (rest looked up from reference TRBV2 and TRBJ1-6): EPEVTQTPSHQVTQMGQEVILRCVPISNHLYFYWYRQILGQKVEFLVSFYNNEISEKSEIFDDQFSVERPDGSNFTLKIRSTKLEDSAMYFCASTNPGPGSPLHFGNGTRLTVT.

This sequence joins TRBV6-2 or TRBV6-3 and TRBJ2-7, with a tentative D call TRBD2 (5 bases). CDR1 and CDR2 from the germline V gene are MNHEY and SVGEGT. There are 14 residues in the CDR3. V shed 4 bases and J shed 7 bases, with 17 bases lying between them. The CDR3 DNA sequence: TGTGCCAGCAGTTCGCGGGCCCTTACGTTGGAGCAGTACGTC. It translates to CASSSRALTLEQYV.

CDR3 amino acids: CAISTQRVGTGNTIYF. The CDR3 DNA reads TGTGCCATCAGTACGCAGCGGGTTGGAACCGGAAACACCATATATTTT. The V and J genes are TRBV10-3 and TRBJ1-3, with no clear D. This CDR3 is built from 16 residues. CDR1 is ENHRY and CDR2 is SYGVKD in the germline V gene. Trimming pared 5 bases from V and 4 bases from J, leaving 18 bases between.

In this sample, this clonotype turned up a few times. The V and J genes are TRBV20-1 and TRBJ2-1; the match to TRBD2 covers 11 bases. From germline, CDR1 is DFQATT and CDR2 SNEGSKA (reference sequence). The CDR3 has 14 amino acids. V lost 6 bases, J lost 8 bases, and 9 bases stayed unmatched. The CDR3 loop reads CSAPLAGGFDEQFF. CDR3 DNA sequence: TGCAGTGCCCCCCTAGCGGGGGGTTTCGATGAGCAGTTCTTC.

The rearrangement uses TRBV3-1 and TRBJ2-2, with no clear D. From germline, CDR1 is LGHDT and CDR2 YNNKEL (reference sequence). The germline V and J ends were trimmed by 3 bases and 2 bases, with 7 bases remaining between them. The CDR3 has 14 amino acids. CDR3 loop: CASSHPKNTGELFF. CDR3 DNA: TGTGCCAGCAGCCATCCTAAAAACACCGGGGAGCTGTTTTTT.

The genes are TRBV7-3 and TRBJ2-5; a possible D gene is TRBD1 (6 bases). This CDR3 is 14 amino acids long. Germline CDR1 SGHTA, CDR2 FQGTGA. V was clipped by 2 bases and J by 9 bases, with 16 bases between them. Here the CDR3 DNA reads TGTGCCAGCAGCTTAGGACAGCCGCCCTGGGCCCAGTACTTC. It codes for CASSLGQPPWAQYF.

The V call is TRBV7-6, the J call TRBJ2-1; tentative D call: TRBD1 (6 bases). The CDR3 consists of 14 residues. Germline-derived CDR1 and CDR2 are SGHVS and FNYEAQ. The V end was cut by 5 bases, the J end by 10 bases, with 18 bases between. This CDR3 reads CASSPIRDTSEQFF. For the CDR3, the DNA is TGTGCCAGCAGCCCAATCCGGGACACCTCAGAGCAGTTCTTC.

The chain is built from TRBV18 and TRBJ2-7; D not resolved. V shed 0 bases and J shed 0 bases, with 3 bases lying between them. The germline V gene has CDR1 KGHSH and CDR2 LQKENI. The CDR3 length is 13 residues. CDR3 region: CASSPPSSYEQYV. The CDR3 DNA follows: TGTGCCAGCTCACCACCGAGCTCCTACGAGCAGTACGTC.

V gene TRBV3-1 combines with J gene TRBJ2-2; 11 nucleotides align to TRBD2. CDR3 length equals 16 residues. Germline loops: CDR1 LGHDT, CDR2 YNNKEL (reference sequence). V trimming: 4 bases; J trimming: 1 base; junction bases outside the gene matches: 2. The CDR3 nucleotides are TGTGCCAGCAGCCCTGGGACTAGCGGGAACACCGGGGAGCTGTTTTTT. This sequence encodes CASSPGTSGNTGELFF.

The chain employs TRBV24-1 and TRBJ2-1; TRBD2 matches 10 bases. Germline values: CDR1 KGHDR, CDR2 SFDVKD. The CDR3 consists of 18 residues. J lost 0 bases, V lost 7 bases, and 11 bases had no gene match. In nucleotides, the CDR3 is TGTGCCACCAGCCCGTTGGGAACTAGCGGGAACTCCTACAATGAGCAGTTCTTC. The encoded protein is CATSPLGTSGNSYNEQFF.

The J gene is TRBJ2-1, the V gene TRBV5-6, with 7 positions matching TRBD1. CDR1 is SGHDT, CDR2 YYEEEE, per germline. V dropped 3 bases and J dropped 3; count of bases not matched to a gene: 12. The CDR3 has 17 residues. CDR3 sequence: CASSSPTGRKIYNEQFF. The CDR3 bases are TGTGCCAGCAGCTCCCCGACAGGGCGCAAGATCTACAATGAGCAGTTCTTC.

This clonotype has a handful of counts. This chain joins TRBV10-1 and TRBJ2-3, with 10 nucleotides matching TRBD2. V was pared by 4 bases and J by 4 bases, with 8 bases of the junction left unmatched. Germline lookup yields CDR1 WNHNN and CDR2 SYGVQD (reference sequence). The CDR3 runs to 16 residues. CDR3 loop: CASSGPSGSTADTQYF. CDR3 coding DNA: TGCGCCAGCAGTGGGCCTAGCGGGAGTACGGCAGATACGCAGTATTTT.